These T cell receptor beta chains were read from a single sample in a study of cytomegalovirus exposure and HLA in healthy donors. Using immunoSEQ multiplex PCR, the repertoire was profiled, and TCRdb retains in-frame clones only, with some absent. Found here are over 120,000 clones, more than 9.5% of them singletons; the top ten hold 1.8%. The sequenced sample consisted of PBMCs. Source of these receptors: a man between 45 and 60 years old in good health and CMV-seronegative. Both conserved end residues are part of each CDR3.

V,CDR3
TRBV28,CASSRVYNEQFF
TRBV4-2,CASSQEEGGGLATPGEQFF
TRBV27,CASSSNGATNEKLFF
TRBV7-3,CASSLTTGGRGGQFF
TRBV7-8,CASSLSGSSYEQYF
TRBV5-1,CASSSGGTGGEKLFF
TRBV11-2,CASSLRESLSYEQYF
TRBV18,CASSPDSPGNTIYF
TRBV5-1,CASSLVGLAGGTGELFF
TRBV19,CASSTRQAQPQHF
TRBV5-4,CASSSPGERGRGEQFF
TRBV11-2,CASSLVNPGQQETQYF
TRBV27,CASSSLRTLGDTQYF
TRBV6-5,CASRFGTANTEAFF
TRBV6-5,CASSYSLNTGEQYF
TRBV27,CASRPGPGQGKSEQFF
TRBV11-2,CASSLGLQNEKLFF
TRBV25-1,CASSEGGTQYF
TRBV2,CASSVVPAGGQETQYF
TRBV7-8,CASSLVSGTKNIQYF
TRBV7-2,CASSFRTGGSSEGTQYF
TRBV6-5,CASSWTSRQETQYF
TRBV27,CASSRQGSTDTQYF
TRBV29-1,CSVEGWGGTGYTF
TRBV30,CAWSQGTTSRAFF
TRBV5-1,CASSLTTGLAEDTQYF
TRBV7-6,CASSFTGMNTEAFF
TRBV5-4,CASSGGTGAFYEQYF
TRBV5-1,CASAVGDTGELFF
TRBV9,CASSVGGPGEQYF
TRBV6-6,CASSHRDGYEQYF
TRBV9,CASSLGTSGSVKETQYF
TRBV5-1,CASSSQDRESLTGELFF
TRBV7-2,CASSLEGWGGYTF
TRBV5-1,CASRTSSLTYEQYF
TRBV4-2,CASSQLGQDTGELFF
TRBV6-5,CASSSRTGWYGYTF
TRBV18,CASSPPSGGASTNEKLFF
TRBV7-6,CASSLGPGPSNSPLHF
TRBV7-2,CASTLAGGAREQYF
TRBV21-1,CASRPQGDNTSSGNTIYF
TRBV2,CASSVTGNKNTEAFF
TRBV19,CASSIRGQGFTGELFF
TRBV30,CAWMSITSYNEQFF
TRBV13,CASSPPGRDSEGANVLTF
TRBV27,CASSLGIDSAYEQYF
TRBV5-1,CASSPSSGRVYEQYF
TRBV19,CASSMGLATDTQYF
TRBV7-2,CASSLVSSGGQETQYF
TRBV2,CASSETDTDTQYF
TRBV7-8,CASSSPGLAGDDTQYF
TRBV19,CASSEGTGGHYGYTF
TRBV28,CASSFPRGGSAHEQYF